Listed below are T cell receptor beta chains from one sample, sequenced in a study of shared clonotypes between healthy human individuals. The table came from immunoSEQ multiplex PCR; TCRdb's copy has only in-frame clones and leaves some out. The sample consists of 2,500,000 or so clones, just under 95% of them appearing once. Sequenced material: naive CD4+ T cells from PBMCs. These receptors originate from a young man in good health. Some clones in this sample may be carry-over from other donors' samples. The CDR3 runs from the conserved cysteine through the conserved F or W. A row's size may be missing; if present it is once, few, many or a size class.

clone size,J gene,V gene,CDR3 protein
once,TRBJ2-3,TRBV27,CASSLWGGRASTDTQYF
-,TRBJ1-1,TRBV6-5,CASSSTGRNTEAFF
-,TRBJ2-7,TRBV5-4,CASSFGGRGSYEQYF
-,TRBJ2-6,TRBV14,CASSQEGGYSNSGANVLTF
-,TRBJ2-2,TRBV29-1,CSVGRDANTGELFF
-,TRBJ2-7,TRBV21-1,CASRSRGLPHYEQYF
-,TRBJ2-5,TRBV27,CASSPIGPPQETQYF
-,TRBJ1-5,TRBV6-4,CASSPTGGNVPQHF
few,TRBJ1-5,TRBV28,CASSSGQGDQPQHF
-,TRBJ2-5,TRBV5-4,CASSRDSLQETQYF
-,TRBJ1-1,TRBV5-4,CASSLAKQGGTEAFF